A single sample gave rise to the 5 T cell receptor beta chains below, sequenced in a study of beta chain features in type 1 diabetes. What was sequenced were expressed TCRB transcripts, since all of the isolated RNA had been reverse transcribed. Only in-frame clones appear in the TCRdb table, and some are missing; sequencing was by immunoSEQ multiplex PCR. The sample holds about 330,000 clones, about 10% seen once. Material for sequencing was naive CD4+ T cells from blood. Source of these receptors: a woman aged 30 to 39 in good health.

The V and J genes are TRBV30 and TRBJ1-1; possible D gene TRBD1, 5 bases. Germline lookup yields CDR1 GTSNPN and CDR2 SVGIG (reference sequence). The ends were cut back, 0 bases at V and 10 bases at J, with 18 bases in the middle. This CDR3 contains 14 residues. Here the CDR3 reads CAWSVPLSQGGAFF. The CDR3, as DNA: TGTGCCTGGAGTGTACCCCTGTCCCAGGGAGGAGCTTTCTTT.

V is TRBV6-6 and J is TRBJ1-1; D not resolved. Germline CDR1 MNHNY, CDR2 SVGAGI (reference sequence). The V end lost 2 bases, the J end lost 1 base, and 5 bases lay between the germline ends. The CDR3 consists of 13 residues. The CDR3 sequence: CASSYRQNTEAFF. The CDR3 DNA follows: TGTGCCAGCAGTTACAGACAGAACACTGAAGCTTTCTTT.

This chain joins TRBV30 and TRBJ2-7; no firm D call. In germline, CDR1 is GTSNPN, CDR2 SVGIG (reference sequence). This CDR3 is built from 13 residues. V was trimmed by 4 bases and J by 0 bases, leaving 10 bases between them. This chain's CDR3 is CAWNPGSSYEQYF. The CDR3 region has the DNA TGTGCCTGGAACCCTGGCAGCTCCTACGAGCAGTACTTC.

The sample holds a few counts of this clone. The chain is built from TRBV19 and TRBJ1-4; 10 nucleotides match TRBD1. CDR1 and CDR2 (germline): LNHDA, SQIVND (reference sequence). CDR3 length equals 15 residues. With 10 bases clipped from V and 7 bases from J, the junction kept 12 bases outside the gene matches. This CDR3 is CATSRDRGRGEKLFF. DNA for the CDR3: TGTGCCACGTCCCGGGACAGGGGTCGCGGTGAAAAACTGTTTTTT.

The V and J genes are TRBV7-3 and TRBJ2-5; 9 bases line up with TRBD2. The ends lost 2 bases at V and 1 base at J; junction bases unmatched: 8. The V gene's germline CDR1 is SGHTA and CDR2 FQGTGA. CDR3 length equals 17 residues. CDR3 region: CASSLGASGAVQETQYF. DNA of the CDR3: TGTGCCAGCAGCTTAGGTGCTAGCGGGGCAGTCCAAGAGACCCAGTACTTC.